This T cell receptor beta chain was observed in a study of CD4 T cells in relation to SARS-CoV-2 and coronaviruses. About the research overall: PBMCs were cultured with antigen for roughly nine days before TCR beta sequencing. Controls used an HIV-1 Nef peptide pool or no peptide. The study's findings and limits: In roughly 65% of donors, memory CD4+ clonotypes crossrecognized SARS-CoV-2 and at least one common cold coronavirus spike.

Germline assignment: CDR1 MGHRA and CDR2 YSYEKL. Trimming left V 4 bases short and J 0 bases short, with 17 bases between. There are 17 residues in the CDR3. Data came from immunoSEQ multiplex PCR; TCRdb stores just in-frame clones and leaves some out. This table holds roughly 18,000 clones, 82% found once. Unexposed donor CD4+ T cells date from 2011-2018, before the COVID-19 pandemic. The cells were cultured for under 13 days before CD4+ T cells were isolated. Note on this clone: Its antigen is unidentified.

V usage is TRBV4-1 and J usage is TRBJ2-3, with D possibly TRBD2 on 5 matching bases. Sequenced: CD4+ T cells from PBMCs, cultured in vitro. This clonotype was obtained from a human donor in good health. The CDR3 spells CASSLTPRAASTDTQYF. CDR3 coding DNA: TGCGCCAGCAGCCTTACCCCGAGGGCCGCTAGCACAGATACGCAGTATTTT.